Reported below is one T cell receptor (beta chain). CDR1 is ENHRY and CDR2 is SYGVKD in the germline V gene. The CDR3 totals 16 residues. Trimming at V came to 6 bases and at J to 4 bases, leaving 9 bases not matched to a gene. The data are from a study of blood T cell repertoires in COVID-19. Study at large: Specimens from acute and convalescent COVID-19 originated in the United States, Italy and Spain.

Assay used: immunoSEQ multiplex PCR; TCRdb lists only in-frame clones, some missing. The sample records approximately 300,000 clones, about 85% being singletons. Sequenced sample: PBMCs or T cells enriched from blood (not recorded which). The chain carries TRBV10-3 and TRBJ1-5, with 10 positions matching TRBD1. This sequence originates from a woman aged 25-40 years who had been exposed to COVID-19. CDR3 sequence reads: CAISPGTGDWNQPQHF. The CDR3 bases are TGTGCCATCAGCCCCGGGACAGGGGATTGGAATCAGCCCCAGCATTTT.